These 30 T cell receptor beta chains were sequenced from one sample in a study of blood T cell repertoires in COVID-19 (dated by TCRdb to the early 2020s). The protocol used for the library was the immunoSEQ multiplex PCR assay. TCRdb provides this immuneACCESS table in a form limited to in-frame rearrangements. Some clones are lacking; in checked studies, under half of them reflect an unresolved V gene, and why the rest are absent is not known. The sample includes 50,000 to 65,000 clones, with more than 80% observed a single time. The ten largest make up around 5.3% of the sample. The source material was peripheral blood. Receptor source: a woman aged 55-70 years with acute or convalescent COVID-19.

The DNA of the CDR3 is TGTGCCAGCAGCTTCAACAGGGCTCGCGGCTACACCTTC. This sequence encodes CASSFNRARGYTF. The chain employs TRBV7-2 and TRBJ1-2, with a weak D call TRBD1 (6 bases). V was pared by 3 bases and J by 8 bases, with 13 bases between. The length of the CDR3 is 13 residues. Germline V gene lookup returns CDR1 SGHTA and CDR2 FQGNSA.

The chain is built from TRBV19 and TRBJ2-1; TRBD2 aligns across 14 bases. The J segment lost 8 bases and the V segment lost 4 bases, leaving 4 bases of the junction unmatched. CDR1 and CDR2 from the germline V gene are LNHDA and SQIVND (reference sequence). The length of the CDR3 is 15 residues. Written as DNA, the CDR3 is TGTGCCAGTAGTAAGACTAGCGGGAGGGTCCATGAGCAGTTCTTC. Protein sequence: CASSKTSGRVHEQFF.

This CDR3 reads CASSEGSGVDEQFF. CDR3 coding DNA: TGTGCCAGCAGTGAAGGTAGCGGCGTCGATGAGCAGTTCTTC. V usage is TRBV6-1 and J usage is TRBJ2-1; a weak D match, TRBD2 (6 bases). The CDR3 totals 14 residues. The V gene lost 1 base and the J gene lost 8 bases, with 12 bases spanning the gap. The germline V gene has CDR1 MNHNS and CDR2 SASEGT.

This clone has just a few counts. This chain links TRBV4-1 with TRBJ1-3; D is unclear. V was pared by 1 base and J by 1 base, with 11 bases between. Germline values: CDR1 MGHRA, CDR2 YSYEKL. The CDR3 is made up of 16 amino acids. DNA of the CDR3: TGCGCCAGCAGCCAAGTAGATTACGGGTCTGGAAACACCATATATTTT. Translating it yields CASSQVDYGSGNTIYF.

The table lists this clone with a few counts. The gene calls are TRBV2 and TRBJ1-1; D perhaps matches TRBD1 (5 bases). The V and J ends lost 4 bases and 6 bases respectively, with 15 bases between them. The CDR3 runs 14 residues. The germline gives CDR1 SNHLY, CDR2 FYNNEI. CDR3: CASSVQVGAAEAFF. In DNA, the CDR3 is TGTGCCAGCAGTGTACAGGTTGGGGCGGCTGAAGCTTTCTTT.

The chain combines TRBV3-1 (or the pseudogene TRBV3-2) with TRBJ2-2; TRBD1 is a possible D gene (5 bases). This CDR3 is built from 14 residues. The germline V gene encodes CDR1 LGHDT and CDR2 YNNKEL (reference sequence). Trimming removed 2 bases from V and 5 bases from J, with 9 bases in between. The CDR3: CASSQRQSTGELFF. The CDR3 nucleotides read TGTGCCAGCAGCCAAAGACAGTCGACCGGGGAGCTGTTTTTT.

This rearrangement joins TRBV5-1 to TRBJ2-2; 8 bases map to TRBD1. The CDR3 has 16 residues. Germline trimming cut 0 bases from V and 6 bases from J; bases unmatched to any gene: 7. Germline values: CDR1 SGHRS, CDR2 YFSETQ. DNA for the CDR3: TGCGCCAGCAGCTTGGCCGGGACAGGTTCATCCGGGGAGCTGTTTTTT. The encoded protein is CASSLAGTGSSGELFF.

The chain links TRBV2 to TRBJ1-1, with D hard to call. The germline CDR1 and CDR2 sequences are SNHLY and FYNNEI. This CDR3 comprises 14 residues. V was shortened by 1 base and J by 1 base, with 7 bases between the two germline ends. CDR3 region: CASSEVRGNTEAFF. CDR3 nucleotides: TGTGCCAGCAGTGAAGTACGGGGGAACACTGAAGCTTTCTTT.

The chain joins TRBV29-1 to TRBJ1-2; D ambiguous. Germline V CDR1 and CDR2: SQVTM, ANQGSEA. V was pared by 4 bases and J by 2 bases, with 11 bases between. The CDR3 runs to 13 residues. CDR3 protein: CSVARAGNYGYTF. The CDR3 region has the DNA TGCAGCGTTGCGCGGGCGGGGAACTATGGCTACACCTTC.

The chain couples TRBV15 to TRBJ2-5, with D possibly matching TRBD1 (6 bases). V was clipped by 4 bases and J by 0 bases, with 9 bases between them. Germline lookup yields CDR1 LNHNV and CDR2 YYDKDF (reference sequence). The CDR3 sequence is 14 residues long. DNA of the CDR3: TGTGCCACCAGCAAGGACAGTTACCAAGAGACCCAGTACTTC. This translates into CATSKDSYQETQYF.

The rearrangement links TRBV9 to TRBJ1-1; D uncertain. Per the germline V gene, CDR1 is SGDLS and CDR2 is YYNGEE. The CDR3 is made up of 13 amino acids. The V end was cut by 4 bases, the J end by 5 bases, with 12 bases between. The CDR3 protein is CASSNSLVTEAFF. CDR3 nucleotide sequence: TGTGCCAGCAGCAACTCATTGGTAACTGAAGCTTTCTTT.

This chain joins TRBV18 and TRBJ1-2; weak D call: TRBD1 (5 bases). This CDR3 region has 15 residues. Germline CDR1 and CDR2: KGHSH and LQKENI. V gave up 5 bases and J gave up 1 base, with 14 bases separating them. The CDR3 sequence is CASSSLREVNYGYTF. As DNA, the CDR3 is TGTGCCAGCTCATCCCTCAGGGAAGTTAACTATGGCTACACCTTC.

The V call is TRBV5-4, the J call TRBJ1-4; D is possibly TRBD1 (5 bases). The CDR3 length is 15 residues. Looked up from germline, CDR1 is SGHNT and CDR2 is YYREEE (reference sequence). The V gene lost 0 bases and the J gene lost 6 bases, with 12 bases spanning the gap. CDR3 nucleotides: TGTGCCAGCAGCTTGGGGATCGGACAATATGAAAAACTGTTTTTT. This sequence encodes CASSLGIGQYEKLFF.

The chain couples TRBV11-2 to TRBJ2-7; D ambiguous. Germline V gene lookup returns CDR1 SGHAT and CDR2 FQNNGV. V was pared by 0 bases and J by 0 bases, with 12 bases between. The CDR3 runs to 16 residues. This chain's CDR3 is CASSLDRDPGSYEQYF. CDR3 coding DNA: TGTGCCAGCAGCTTAGATCGAGACCCGGGCTCCTACGAGCAGTACTTC.

The V gene is TRBV30, the J gene TRBJ1-3, with D possibly TRBD1 on 5 matching bases. Germline V gene data show CDR1 as GTSNPN and CDR2 as SVGIG (reference sequence). This CDR3 is 15 amino acids long. V lost 0 bases and J 3 bases, leaving 12 bases between the germline ends. CDR3 DNA sequence: TGTGCCTGGAGTGTAGACAGCAGCGTTGGAAACACCATATATTTT. Translation gives CAWSVDSSVGNTIYF.

The rearrangement uses TRBV7-9 and TRBJ2-3; weak D call: TRBD2 (5 bases). This CDR3 is built from 13 residues. The ends were cut back, 1 base at V and 6 bases at J, with 8 bases in the middle. Germline CDR1 is SEHNR and CDR2 is FQNEAQ (reference sequence). The CDR3 nucleotides are TGTGCCAGCAGCTTAGAGGGAGCGGATACGCAGTATTTT. Translation: CASSLEGADTQYF.

This clone was seen only once. The rearrangement joins TRBV24-1 to TRBJ2-1, with 7 positions matching TRBD1. The CDR3 has 16 residues. Germline V gene data show CDR1 as KGHDR and CDR2 as SFDVKD. Trimming removed 4 bases from V and 6 bases from J; junction bases left unmatched: 11. CDR3 sequence (DNA): TGTGCCACCAGTGACCATCGACAGGGATGGTCCAATGAGCAGTTCTTC. The encoded protein is CATSDHRQGWSNEQFF.

This chain uses TRBV5-4 with TRBJ2-2, with unresolved D. V was pared by 4 bases and J by 4 bases, with 8 bases between. Germline V CDR1 and CDR2: SGHNT, YYREEE (reference sequence). The CDR3 is made up of 13 amino acids. The CDR3 protein is CASSAEPTGELFF. CDR3 nucleotides: TGTGCCAGCAGCGCGGAACCCACCGGGGAGCTGTTTTTT. The full variable domain, with the rest looked up from reference TRBV5-4 and TRBJ2-2, is ETGVTQSPTHLIKTRGQQVTLRCSSQSGHNTVSWYQQALGQGPQFIFQYYREEENGRGNFPPRFSGLQFPNYSSELNVNALELDDSALYLCASSAEPTGELFFGEGSRLTVL.

The chain recombines TRBV19 with TRBJ2-7; 7 nucleotides align to TRBD1. Germline V gene sequence: CDR1 LNHDA, CDR2 SQIVND (reference sequence). Trimming removed 4 bases from V and 4 bases from J; junction bases left unmatched: 7. The CDR3 totals 14 residues. CDR3 in DNA: TGTGCCAGTAGTAACCGACAGGGACCGTACGAGCAGTACTTC. This codes for CASSNRQGPYEQYF.

The chain links TRBV3-1 (or the pseudogene TRBV3-2) to TRBJ1-1, with D uncertain. The CDR3 is 12 residues long. Trimming took off 4 bases at V and 6 bases at J, with 9 bases between the two ends. Germline V gene lookup returns CDR1 LGHDT and CDR2 YNNKEL (reference sequence). DNA for the CDR3: TGTGCCAGCAGCCCAGGAACGGCTGAAGCTTTCTTT. Translation gives CASSPGTAEAFF.

The chain couples TRBV19 to TRBJ1-6, with 10 bases identical to TRBD1. Germline-derived CDR1 and CDR2 are LNHDA and SQIVND (reference sequence). This CDR3 contains 17 residues. V was pared by 3 bases and J by 2 bases, with 4 bases of the junction left unmatched. In DNA, the CDR3 is TGTGCCAGTAGTATCGGACAGGGGGTGGCCTATAATTCACCCCTCCACTTT. Amino acid sequence: CASSIGQGVAYNSPLHF.

This chain links TRBV18 with TRBJ2-3; possibly TRBD2 for D (6 bases). The germline gives CDR1 KGHSH, CDR2 LQKENI. Trimming shortened V by 0 bases and J by 4 bases, and 23 bases separated the two germline ends. This CDR3 has 19 amino acids. The CDR3 spells CASSPPKSGSNLRADTQYF. The CDR3 nucleotides read TGTGCCAGCTCACCACCGAAAAGCGGGTCCAATCTTCGGGCAGATACGCAGTATTTT. The full variable domain, completed using reference TRBV18 and TRBJ2-3, is NAGVMQNPRHLVRRRGQEARLRCSPMKGHSHVYWYRQLPEEGLKFMVYLQKENIIDESGMPKERFSAEFPKEGPSILRIQQVVRGDSAAYFCASSPPKSGSNLRADTQYFGPGTRLTVL.

The V call is TRBV24-1, the J call TRBJ1-5; 7 positions agree with TRBD1. This CDR3 has 13 amino acids. The ends lost 7 bases at V and 7 bases at J; junction bases unmatched: 6. Looked up from germline, CDR1 is KGHDR and CDR2 is SFDVKD. The CDR3 DNA reads TGTGCCACCAGCCAACAGGGGAACCAGCCCCAGCATTTT. This encodes CATSQQGNQPQHF.

The genes are TRBV20-1 and TRBJ1-1; 8 bases are shared with TRBD1. Per the germline V gene, CDR1 is DFQATT and CDR2 is SNEGSKA (reference sequence). The CDR3 loop spans 11 amino acids. The CDR3 sequence: CSLGQGGEAFF. The CDR3 DNA is TGCAGCCTCGGACAGGGCGGAGAAGCTTTCTTT.

This chain links TRBV7-6 with TRBJ2-1; TRBD2 matches at 7 bases. The CDR3 extends over 16 amino acids. Trimming removed 5 bases from V and 4 bases from J; junction bases left unmatched: 11. Germline V CDR1 and CDR2: SGHVS, FNYEAQ. The CDR3 nucleotides are TGTGCCAGCAGCATCACGACTAGCCTCGTATACAATGAGCAGTTCTTC. Encoded protein: CASSITTSLVYNEQFF. The full variable domain, with the rest looked up from reference TRBV7-6 and TRBJ2-1, is GAGVSQSPRYKVTKRGQDVALRCDPISGHVSLYWYRQALGQGPEFLTYFNYEAQQDKSGLPNDRFSAERPEGSISTLTIQRTEQRDSAMYRCASSITTSLVYNEQFFGPGTRLTVL.

The V gene is TRBV19, the J gene TRBJ2-2; 11 nucleotides align to TRBD2. CDR1 and CDR2 from the germline V gene are LNHDA and SQIVND (reference sequence). V was pared by 6 bases and J by 5 bases, with 11 bases of the junction left unmatched. The CDR3 contains 17 residues. The CDR3: CASRGLAGGWGTGELFF. In DNA, the CDR3 is TGTGCCAGTAGGGGCCTAGCGGGAGGCTGGGGGACCGGGGAGCTGTTTTTT.

The CDR3 nucleotides are TGTGCCAGCAGCACCTACGATACGCAGTATTTT. It yields the protein CASSTYDTQYF. This rearrangement joins TRBV12-3 or TRBV12-4 to TRBJ2-3; no clear D. The CDR3 is 11 residues long. V was trimmed by 6 bases and J by 6 bases, leaving 7 bases between them.

This clone was counted between two and nine times. This sequence joins TRBV5-6 and TRBJ2-7; D ambiguous. The germline V gene has CDR1 SGHDT and CDR2 YYEEEE. The V end lost 0 bases, the J end lost 2 bases, and 6 bases lay between the germline ends. The CDR3 runs to 13 residues. CDR3 sequence reads: CASSLEQPYEQYF. CDR3 coding DNA: TGTGCCAGCAGCTTGGAACAGCCCTACGAGCAGTACTTC. Drawing the rest from reference TRBV5-6 and TRBJ2-7, the complete variable domain is DAGVTQSPTHLIKTRGQQVTLRCSPKSGHDTVSWYQQALGQGPQFIFQYYEEEERQRGNFPDRFSGHQFPNYSSELNVNALLLGDSALYLCASSLEQPYEQYFGPGTRLTVT.

The J gene is TRBJ2-7, the V gene TRBV2, with 13 bases that match TRBD2. This CDR3 is 15 amino acids long. CDR1 and CDR2 from the germline V gene are SNHLY and FYNNEI. Germline trimming cut 8 bases from V and 3 bases from J; bases unmatched to any gene: 7. CDR3 nucleotides: TGTGCCAGCGGTCTTGGGACTAGCGGGAACTACGAGCAGTACTTC. It is translated as CASGLGTSGNYEQYF. Filled out from reference TRBV2 and TRBJ2-7, the complete variable domain reads EPEVTQTPSHQVTQMGQEVILRCVPISNHLYFYWYRQILGQKVEFLVSFYNNEISEKSEIFDDQFSVERPDGSNFTLKIRSTKLEDSAMYFCASGLGTSGNYEQYFGPGTRLTVT.

This chain links TRBV28 with TRBJ1-4, with 10 bases that match TRBD1. The CDR3 runs to 15 residues. V shed 5 bases, J shed 5 bases, and the junction held 5 bases outside the gene matches. Germline CDR1 and CDR2: MDHEN and SYDVKM. The CDR3 nucleotides read TGTGCCAGCAGTCCCCCGACAGGGGGCAATGAAAAACTGTTTTTT. Translating gives CASSPPTGGNEKLFF. Using reference TRBV28 and TRBJ1-4 for the parts outside the CDR3, the full variable domain is DVKVTQSSRYLVKRTGEKVFLECVQDMDHENMFWYRQDPGLGLRLIYFSYDVKMKEKGDIPEGYSVSREKKERFSLILESASTNQTSMYLCASSPPTGGNEKLFFGSGTQLSVL.